This section outlines one TCR beta chain sequence together with its context. This clone's antigen is unknown. Per-base quality was not reported, and no clone a single base away is much larger than it. Ophthalmopathy patients had moderately to severely active disease, with a Clinical Activity Score of 3 or more, a NOSPECS grade of 4 or more, and a disease duration of less than 3 months. Patients with uncontrolled infections, other autoimmune diseases, pregnancy or lactation were excluded. Clinical symptoms, serum thyroxine and TRAb, thyroid ultrasound, and orbital computed tomography formed the basis for the diagnoses. PBMCs were isolated from 7.5 to 10 ml of fresh peripheral blood by Ficoll-Paque density gradient centrifugation. Total RNA was extracted with Trizol reagent, and quality was checked on an Agilent 2100 Bioanalyzer. This entry comes from a study of T cells in Graves' hyperthyroidism and ophthalmopathy (dated by TCRdb to 2018 to 2020). Broadly, across the study: Peripheral blood samples were taken at initial diagnosis, before any treatment was given. TCR V-J signatures able to tell the groups apart were searched for in a discovery cohort of 100 patients, of whom roughly 42 had Graves' ophthalmopathy and under 65 had stable Graves' hyperthyroidism. Prospective prediction of ophthalmopathy was tested in an independent validation cohort of 18 hyperthyroidism patients and 17 patients who later progressed to ophthalmopathy. The roughly 94 discovery patients were randomly split 7:3 into training and test sets. Thyroid tissue and blood T-cell repertoires from roughly 6 Graves' hyperthyroidism patients were also compared in the study. After sampling, hyperthyroidism patients received methimazole starting at 30 mg daily, and ophthalmopathy patients received high-dose intravenous methylprednisolone. The paper describes TCR Vbeta CDR3 sequencing of about 140 peripheral blood samples, made up of 43 ophthalmopathy patients, 70 to 75 hyperthyroidism patients and 17 progressor patients.

Study-wide conclusions, independent of this receptor: Ophthalmopathy was separated from stable hyperthyroidism by a 13 V-J signature model, with approximately 86% sensitivity and 81% to 83% specificity obtained in cross-validation and 80%/75% obtained in testing. Most expanded thyroid clonotypes (frequency above 0.001) were also found in blood, which suggests that blood repertoires may mirror thyroid immune responses. No statistical method was used to set the sample size in advance, and investigators knew the group allocation. In validation, the model predicted progression to ophthalmopathy with 65% to 71% sensitivity and around 72% specificity, a median of around 6.6 months before onset.

The TCR beta CDR3 regions were amplified from RNA transcripts. For the first round of RT-PCR on the TCR CDR3, the HTBI primer set was used together with the Qiagen OneStep RT-PCR kit. Libraries were constructed in a second round of multiplex PCR, after which size selection and purification were performed. Libraries were sequenced paired-end with 100 bp reads on an Illumina HiSeq2000. Regarding the original processing steps: SOAPnuke was used to process the raw data, removing reads that contained adapters or uncalled bases, had a mean Phred below 15, or lacked an exact match to the constant primer or identifier. High-quality paired reads were merged using COPE v1.2.5, and each unique nucleotide sequence was defined as a clonotype. MiTCR v1.1 was used to align clonotypes to the IMGT TRBV, TRBD and TRBJ reference segments. Only V-J combinations with frequency above 0.0001, covering approximately 99% of repertoires, were analysed. A TCS score was defined as the ratio between F50 (clonal expansion) and ExV (chaos), using BLOSUM62-based TCRdist between CDR3 peptides within each V-J. Welch's t-statistics and random forest reduced around 520 V-J features to about 13, which were used in a naive Bayes classifier (R e1071). In TCRdb, the public reads were trimmed at Q25 with fastp and aligned with MiXCR, with productive beta chains retained. Rows are unified per CDR3 protein, each entry keeping the most common DNA and genes. What appears here as the V and J calls and clone size reflects TCRdb's work, not the paper's. This sample is represented by 500,000 to 650,000 distinct CDR3 sequences; about 14% of them were singletons. The ten largest clones take up about 12% of the sample.

The CDR3 starts with the cysteine, ends with the phenylalanine, and has 17 residues. Only the CDR3 part of the read is kept: 51 bases, read in frame from the first base. Between the V and J ends, shortened by 2 bases and 3 bases respectively, the junction contains 19 bases. The sequenced sample consisted of blood. This chain is built from TRBV12-3 or TRBV12-4 and TRBJ1-1; a tentative D call is TRBD1 (5 bases match). This TCR was sampled from a woman aged 50 to 60 with Graves' ophthalmopathy. In nucleotide form, the sequence is TGTGCCAGCAGTTTATCCATCCGAGGTTTGGGGGACACTGAAGCTTTCTTT. The encoded protein is CASSLSIRGLGDTEAFF.